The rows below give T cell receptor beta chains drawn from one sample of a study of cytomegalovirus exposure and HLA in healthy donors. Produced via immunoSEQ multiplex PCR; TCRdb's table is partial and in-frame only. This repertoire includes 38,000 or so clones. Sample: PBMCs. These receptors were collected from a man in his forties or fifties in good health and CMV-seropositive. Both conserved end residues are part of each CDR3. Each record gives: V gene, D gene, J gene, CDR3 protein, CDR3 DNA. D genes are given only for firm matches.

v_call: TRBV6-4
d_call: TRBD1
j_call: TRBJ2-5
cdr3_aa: CASSAGGGFGETQYF
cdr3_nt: TGTGCCAGCAGTGCAGGGGGCGGATTCGGGGAGACCCAGTACTTC

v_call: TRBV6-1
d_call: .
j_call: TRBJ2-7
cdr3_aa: CASSEAGSLYEQYF
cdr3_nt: TGTGCCAGCAGTGAGGCGGGGTCCCTCTACGAGCAGTACTTC

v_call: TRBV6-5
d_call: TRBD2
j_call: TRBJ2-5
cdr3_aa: CASSSGGAQETQYF
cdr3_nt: TGTGCCAGCAGTTCGGGGGGAGCCCAAGAGACCCAGTACTTC

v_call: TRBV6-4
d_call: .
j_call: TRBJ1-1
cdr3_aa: CASSDHSGSGTEAFF
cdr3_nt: TGTGCCAGCAGTGATCACTCAGGGTCGGGCACTGAAGCTTTCTTT

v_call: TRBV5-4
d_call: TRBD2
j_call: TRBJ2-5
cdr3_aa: CASSLWGGETQYF
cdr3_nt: TGTGCCAGCAGCTTGTGGGGAGGGGAGACCCAGTACTTC

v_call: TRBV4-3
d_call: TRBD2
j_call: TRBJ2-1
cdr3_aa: CASSQDLAGDEQFF
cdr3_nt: TGCGCCAGCAGCCAAGACCTAGCGGGAGATGAGCAGTTCTTC

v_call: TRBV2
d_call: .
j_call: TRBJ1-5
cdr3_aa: CASGQGGQPQHF
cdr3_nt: TGTGCCAGCGGGCAGGGAGGGCAGCCCCAGCATTTT

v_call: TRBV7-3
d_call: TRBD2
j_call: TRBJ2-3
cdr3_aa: CASSLRTSGRGTDTQYF
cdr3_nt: TGTGCCAGCAGCCTAAGGACTAGCGGGAGAGGTACAGATACGCAGTATTTT

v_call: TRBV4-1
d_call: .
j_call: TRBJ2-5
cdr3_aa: CASSRAGGVQSETQYF
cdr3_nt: TGCGCCAGCAGCCGGGCAGGAGGGGTGCAAAGCGAGACCCAGTACTTC

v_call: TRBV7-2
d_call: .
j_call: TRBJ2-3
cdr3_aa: CASSLGPTDTQYF
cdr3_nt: TGTGCCAGCAGCTTAGGGCCCACAGATACGCAGTATTTT

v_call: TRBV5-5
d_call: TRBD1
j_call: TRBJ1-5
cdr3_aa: CASSLWTDRGLSNQPQHF
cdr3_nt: TGTGCCAGCAGCCTTTGGACGGACAGGGGGCTTAGCAATCAGCCCCAGCATTTT

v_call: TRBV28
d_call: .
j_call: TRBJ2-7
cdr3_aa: CASTEGSALEQYF
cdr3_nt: TGTGCCAGCACGGAAGGTAGCGCGCTTGAGCAGTACTTC

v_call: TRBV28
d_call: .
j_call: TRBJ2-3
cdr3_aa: CASSLYPPSSDRGTDTQYF
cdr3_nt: TGTGCCAGCAGTTTATACCCCCCCTCTAGCGACCGGGGCACAGATACGCAGTATTTT

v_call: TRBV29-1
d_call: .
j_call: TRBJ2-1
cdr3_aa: CSVESREYNEQFF
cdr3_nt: TGCAGCGTAGAGAGCCGGGAGTACAATGAGCAGTTCTTC

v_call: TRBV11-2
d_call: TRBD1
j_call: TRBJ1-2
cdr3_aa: CASRGTGGGGYTF
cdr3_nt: TGTGCCAGCAGAGGTACAGGGGGCGGTGGCTACACCTTC

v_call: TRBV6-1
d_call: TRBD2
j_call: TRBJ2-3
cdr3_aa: CASSEGLGGDTQYF
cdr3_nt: TGTGCCAGCAGTGAAGGGTTGGGAGGGGATACGCAGTATTTT

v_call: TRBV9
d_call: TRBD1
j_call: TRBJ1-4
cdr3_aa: CASSPTGQRSFSHEKLFF
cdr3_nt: TGTGCCAGCAGCCCAACGGGACAGAGATCCTTTTCCCATGAAAAACTGTTTTTT

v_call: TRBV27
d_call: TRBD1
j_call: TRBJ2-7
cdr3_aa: CASSASPWGQGTYEQYF
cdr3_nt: TGTGCCAGCAGTGCCTCCCCCTGGGGACAGGGGACCTACGAGCAGTACTTC

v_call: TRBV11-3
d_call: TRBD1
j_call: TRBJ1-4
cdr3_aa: CASSLGTGGRANEKLFF
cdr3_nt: TGTGCCAGCAGCTTGGGGACAGGGGGCCGGGCTAATGAAAAACTGTTTTTT

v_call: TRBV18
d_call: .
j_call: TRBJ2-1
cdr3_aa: CASSPLGRNEQFF
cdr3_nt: TGTGCCAGCTCACCACTGGGCCGGAATGAGCAGTTCTTC

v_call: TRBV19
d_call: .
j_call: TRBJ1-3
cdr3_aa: CASSIGSRASGNTIYF
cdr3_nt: TGTGCCAGTAGTATAGGGTCCAGGGCCTCTGGAAACACCATATATTTT

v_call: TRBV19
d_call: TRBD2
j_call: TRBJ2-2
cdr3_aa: CASTPGLAGGSNTGELFF
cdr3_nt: TGTGCCAGTACCCCGGGACTAGCGGGGGGATCGAACACCGGGGAGCTGTTTTTT

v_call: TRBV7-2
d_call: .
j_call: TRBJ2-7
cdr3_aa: CASSLSYEQYF
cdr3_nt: TGTGCCAGCAGCCTCTCCTACGAGCAGTACTTC

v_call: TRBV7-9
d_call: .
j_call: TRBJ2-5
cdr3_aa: CASSLAGRGETQYF
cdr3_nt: TGTGCCAGCAGCTTAGCGGGCAGGGGAGAGACCCAGTACTTC

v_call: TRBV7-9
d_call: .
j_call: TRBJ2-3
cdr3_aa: CASSPGVGLDTQYF
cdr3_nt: TGTGCCAGCAGCCCAGGGGTAGGGTTGGATACGCAGTATTTT

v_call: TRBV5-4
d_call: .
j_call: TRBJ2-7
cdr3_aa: CASSFPDGTYEQYF
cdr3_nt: TGTGCCAGCAGCTTTCCCGACGGGACCTACGAGCAGTACTTC

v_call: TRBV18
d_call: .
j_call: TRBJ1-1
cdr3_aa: CASSPLAENTEAFF
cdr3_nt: TGTGCCAGCTCACCCCTCGCAGAGAACACTGAAGCTTTCTTT

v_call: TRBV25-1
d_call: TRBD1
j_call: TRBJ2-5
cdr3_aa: CASARGHGETQYF
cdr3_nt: TGTGCCAGTGCCAGGGGGCATGGAGAGACCCAGTACTTC

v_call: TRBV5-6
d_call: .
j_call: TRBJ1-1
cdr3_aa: CASSSGLGAFF
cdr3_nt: TGTGCCAGCAGCTCGGGACTTGGAGCTTTCTTT

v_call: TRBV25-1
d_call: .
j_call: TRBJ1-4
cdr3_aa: CASSELGQGREKLFF
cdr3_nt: TGTGCCAGCAGTGAATTAGGGCAGGGGCGCGAAAAACTGTTTTTT

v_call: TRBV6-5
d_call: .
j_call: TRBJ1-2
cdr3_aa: CASSFSGGMNGYTF
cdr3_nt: TGTGCCAGCAGTTTTAGCGGGGGTATGAATGGCTACACCTTC

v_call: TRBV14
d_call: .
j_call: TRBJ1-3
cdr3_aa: CASSHGTGNTIYF
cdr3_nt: TGTGCCAGCAGCCACGGGACTGGAAACACCATATATTTT

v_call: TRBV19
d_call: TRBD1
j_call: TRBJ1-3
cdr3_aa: CASHPGDRLTGNTIYF
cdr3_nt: TGTGCCAGTCACCCAGGGGACAGACTCACTGGAAACACCATATATTTT

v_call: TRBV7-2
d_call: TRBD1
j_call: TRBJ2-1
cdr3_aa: CASSSTTGVNEQFF
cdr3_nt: TGTGCCAGCAGCTCAACGACAGGGGTAAATGAGCAGTTCTTC

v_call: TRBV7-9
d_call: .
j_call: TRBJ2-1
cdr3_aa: CASSVGNEQFF
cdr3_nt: TGTGCCAGCAGTGTCGGTAATGAGCAGTTCTTC